This T cell receptor beta chain was observed in a study of T cells in Graves' hyperthyroidism and ophthalmopathy (dated by TCRdb to between 2018 and 2020). A note on the overall study: Peripheral blood samples were taken at initial diagnosis, before any treatment was given. To identify distinguishing TCR V-J signatures, a discovery cohort of some 99 patients was used, comprising some 45 with Graves' ophthalmopathy and about 59 with stable Graves' hyperthyroidism. Whether ophthalmopathy could be predicted prospectively was tested in an independent validation cohort made up of 18 to 20 hyperthyroidism patients plus 17 patients who later progressed to ophthalmopathy. The 100 discovery patients were randomly split 7:3 into training and test sets. Thyroid tissue and blood T-cell repertoires from about six Graves' hyperthyroidism patients were also compared in the study. After sampling, hyperthyroidism patients received methimazole starting at 30 mg daily, and ophthalmopathy patients received high-dose intravenous methylprednisolone. The paper describes TCR Vbeta CDR3 sequencing of 140 or so peripheral blood samples, made up of 43 ophthalmopathy patients, around 78 hyperthyroidism patients and around 17 progressor patients.

The TCR beta CDR3 regions were amplified from RNA transcripts. The first round of RT-PCR for the TCR CDR3 was performed with the HTBI primer set and the Qiagen OneStep RT-PCR kit. A second multiplex PCR round built the libraries, followed by size selection and purification. Paired-end sequencing of the libraries was performed with 100 bp reads on an Illumina HiSeq2000. The original methods were these. SOAPnuke was used to process the raw data, removing reads that contained adapters or uncalled bases, had a mean Phred below 15, or lacked an exact match to the constant primer or identifier. COPE v1.2.5 was used to merge the high-quality paired reads, and each unique nucleotide sequence was defined as a clonotype. MiTCR v1.1 was used to align the clonotypes against IMGT TRBV, TRBD and TRBJ reference segments. The analysis included only V-J combinations with a frequency above 0.0001, which together covered about 99% of the repertoires. The TCS score was defined as the ratio of F50 (clonal expansion) to E x V (chaos), calculated using BLOSUM62-based TCRdist between CDR3 peptides within each V-J. Welch's t-statistics and random forest reduced fewer than 600 V-J features to roughly 13, which were used in a naive Bayes classifier (R e1071). TCRdb trimmed the raw reads at Q25, called clones with MiXCR and kept productive beta chains. Identical CDR3 proteins give one entry, which carries the most common genes and DNA. The V and J calls and clone size come from TCRdb's table, not from the authors' own analysis. The sample profile shows around 490,000 distinct CDR3 sequences; approximately 20% of them were found once. The biggest ten clones account for 45% to 50% of the sample.

The CDR3 sequence holds 11 residues, the cysteine and phenylalanine included. The only DNA kept is the CDR3, 33 bases in frame from the first base. Based on the germline V gene, the CDR1 and CDR2 sequences are MNHEY and SVGEGT. Ophthalmopathy patients had moderately to severely active disease, Clinical Activity Score of at least 3, NOSPECS grade of at least 4, and duration under 3 months. Patients with uncontrolled infections, other autoimmune diseases, pregnancy or lactation were excluded. Diagnoses were based on clinical symptoms, serum thyroxine and TRAb, thyroid ultrasound and orbital computed tomography. PBMCs were separated from roughly 10 ml of fresh peripheral blood using Ficoll-Paque density gradient centrifugation. Total RNA was extracted using Trizol reagent, and RNA quality was assessed on an Agilent 2100 Bioanalyzer. Summary of the overall study and its limitations: Sample size was not statistically predetermined, and investigators were not blinded to group allocation. During validation, the model predicted progression to ophthalmopathy a median of about 5.9 months ahead of onset, with just under 71% sensitivity and 72.22% specificity. Blood samples also contained most of the expanded thyroid clonotypes (frequency above 0.001), which suggests that blood repertoires may reflect thyroid immune responses. In cross-validation, a model built on a 13 V-J signature told ophthalmopathy apart from stable hyperthyroidism with 85% to 90% sensitivity and approximately 81% specificity, and in testing the same model reached 80%/75%.

In the case of this clonotype: There is no known antigen for this receptor. At one end the junction does not follow the germline gene, possibly because of a read error.

Sequencing was done on a sample of blood. The source is a man aged 35 to 55 with Graves' ophthalmopathy. The V and J segments used are TRBV6-2 or TRBV6-3 and TRBJ1-2; the D gene cannot be resolved reliably. The DNA is TGTGCCAACAGTCTCGGTGGAGGCTACACCTTC. This codes for CANSLGGGYTF.